This T cell receptor beta chain was captured by sequencing in a study of shared clonotypes between healthy human individuals. As for the study in general: With ages of 18 to 49, the donors were a couple of women and three men. Points from the study as a whole: A generally larger estimated richness was seen in naive subsets than in memory subsets.

The test was conducted at deep level. The table came from immunoSEQ multiplex PCR; TCRdb's copy has only in-frame clones and leaves some out. The table has hundreds of thousands of clones, 96% seen once. V shed 3 bases and J shed 1 base, with 6 bases lying between them. The CDR3 length is 14 residues. CDR1 is MNHEY and CDR2 is SMNVEV in the germline V gene (reference sequence). Note on this clone: Antigen unknown.

Positively selected for CCR7, the CD45RO-negative cells used as naive CD8 cells excluded terminally differentiated effector memory CD45RA+ cells. Source material: naive CD8+ T cells sorted from blood. This chain joins TRBV27 and TRBJ2-2; no clear D. This sequence was found in a woman aged 25 to 39 in good health. The CDR3 spells CASSFSENTGELFF. In DNA form, the CDR3 reads TGTGCCAGCAGTTTTTCCGAGAACACCGGGGAGCTGTTTTTT.